A selection of T cell receptor beta chains follows, all from one sample in a study of blood T cell repertoires in COVID-19. Some clones are missing from TCRdb's copy, which holds only in-frame ones; the method was immunoSEQ multiplex PCR. The table includes roughly 220,000 clones, roughly 84% detected once. The specimen was PBMCs or T cells enriched from blood (not recorded which). The receptors here all came from a woman aged 40 to 49 who had recovered from COVID-19. The CDR3 runs from the conserved cysteine through the conserved F or W. A D gene is named only where the DNA matches it firmly. A clone size is listed for some rows: how often the clone was seen (once, few, many), or a class if it is expanded.

J: TRBJ1-4
V: TRBV19
D: .
size: .
DNA: TGTGCCAGTAGTATTGAGGCCCCGTGGGAAAAACTGTTTTTT
CDR3: CASSIEAPWEKLFF

J: TRBJ2-5
V: TRBV12-3/TRBV12-4
D: .
size: .
DNA: TGTGCCAGCAGGTATGCGGAGACCCAGTACTTC
CDR3: CASRYAETQYF

J: TRBJ2-7
V: TRBV9
D: TRBD2
size: .
DNA: TGTGCCAGCAGCGTCCGGACTAGCGGGATCCACGAGCAGTACTTC
CDR3: CASSVRTSGIHEQYF

J: TRBJ2-7
V: TRBV14
D: .
size: .
DNA: TGTGCCAGCAGCCAAGTCAGGTCCTACGAGCAGTACTTC
CDR3: CASSQVRSYEQYF

J: TRBJ2-1
V: TRBV28
D: TRBD2
size: .
DNA: TGTGCCAGCAGTCCGTTAGCGGGAGGGCGTGATGAGCAGTTCTTC
CDR3: CASSPLAGGRDEQFF

J: TRBJ2-2
V: TRBV6-5
D: .
size: .
DNA: TGTGCCAGCAGTTACTCGGAGTTCGGTGTCCGGGGGCTGTTTTTT
CDR3: CASSYSEFGVRGLFF

J: TRBJ2-2
V: TRBV12-3/TRBV12-4
D: .
size: .
DNA: TGTGCCAGCAGTTTCTCCGGGGAGCTGTTTTTT
CDR3: CASSFSGELFF

J: TRBJ2-7
V: TRBV28
D: TRBD1
size: .
DNA: TGTGCCAGCAGTCCGTGGAAGACCGGGACAGGGGGCTACGAGCAGTACTTC
CDR3: CASSPWKTGTGGYEQYF

J: TRBJ1-4
V: TRBV15
D: TRBD1
size: .
DNA: TGTGCCACCAAATTGGACAGGGGGCGCATTAATGAAAAACTGTTTTTT
CDR3: CATKLDRGRINEKLFF

J: TRBJ2-5
V: TRBV28
D: .
size: .
DNA: TGTGCCAGCAGTTTATGGGGGAGGTCGCGGGCCCAGTACTTC
CDR3: CASSLWGRSRAQYF

J: TRBJ2-7
V: TRBV27
D: TRBD2
size: .
DNA: TGTGCCAGCAGATTCCGGCTAGCGGGAATAGACGAGCAGTACTTC
CDR3: CASRFRLAGIDEQYF

J: TRBJ2-1
V: TRBV3-1/TRBV3-2
D: .
size: .
DNA: TGTGCCAGCAGCCAAGTATCTGAGCAGTTCTTC
CDR3: CASSQVSEQFF

J: TRBJ2-1
V: TRBV5-6
D: .
size: .
DNA: TGTGCCAGCAGCACCGCAGTGGCGGGAAGGTACAATGAGCAGTTCTTC
CDR3: CASSTAVAGRYNEQFF

J: TRBJ1-4
V: TRBV2
D: .
size: .
DNA: TGTGCCAGCAGTGGACAGGCCCTTGCAACTAATGAAAAACTGTTTTTT
CDR3: CASSGQALATNEKLFF

J: TRBJ1-2
V: TRBV25-1
D: .
size: few
DNA: TGTGCCAGCAGTGAGGCAGGAACTAACTATGGCTACACCTTC
CDR3: CASSEAGTNYGYTF

J: TRBJ2-1
V: TRBV9
D: .
size: .
DNA: TGTGCCAGCAGCGTAGATGGTGGCGGGCTAGCTCAGTTCTTC
CDR3: CASSVDGGGLAQFF

J: TRBJ2-3
V: TRBV5-6
D: TRBD2
size: .
DNA: TGTGCCAGCAGCCGTTTGGCGGGAGCTGAGGATACGCAGTATTTT
CDR3: CASSRLAGAEDTQYF

J: TRBJ1-2
V: TRBV6-1
D: .
size: few
DNA: TGTGCCAGCAGTGAAGGGGGCAGGGCTTCGGAGGGCTACACCTTC
CDR3: CASSEGGRASEGYTF

J: TRBJ1-5
V: TRBV9
D: .
size: .
DNA: TGTGCCAGCAGCGCAAATGGGGCTCGCTATCAGCCCCAGCATTTT
CDR3: CASSANGARYQPQHF

J: TRBJ1-2
V: TRBV18
D: .
size: .
DNA: TGTGCCAGCTCACCGGGCAGGCGGGACTATGGCTACACCTTC
CDR3: CASSPGRRDYGYTF

J: TRBJ2-7
V: TRBV19
D: .
size: .
DNA: TGTGCCAGTAGTATCGACAGCTCCTACGAGCAGTACTTC
CDR3: CASSIDSSYEQYF

J: TRBJ2-2
V: TRBV29-1
D: .
size: .
DNA: TGCAGCGTTGAAATAGCAGGAGGTAGCGCCGGGGAGCTGTTTTTT
CDR3: CSVEIAGGSAGELFF

J: TRBJ1-1
V: TRBV5-1
D: TRBD1
size: .
DNA: TGCGCCAGCAGCTGGGGGACAGGTAGGGAAGAAGCTTTCTTT
CDR3: CASSWGTGREEAFF

J: TRBJ2-7
V: TRBV18
D: TRBD1
size: .
DNA: TGTGCCAGCTCGGGACAGAATATCTACGAGCAGTACTTC
CDR3: CASSGQNIYEQYF

J: TRBJ1-1
V: TRBV7-9
D: .
size: .
DNA: TGTGCCAGCAGCTTACGGGGGATGAACACTGAAGCTTTCTTT
CDR3: CASSLRGMNTEAFF

J: TRBJ2-1
V: TRBV19
D: .
size: .
DNA: TGTGCCAGTCGACCGGGAGGGGGCCTATACAATGAGCAGTTCTTC
CDR3: CASRPGGGLYNEQFF

J: TRBJ2-1
V: TRBV7-9
D: .
size: .
DNA: TGTGCCAGCAGCCAAACGAGGAATGAGCAGTTCTTC
CDR3: CASSQTRNEQFF

J: TRBJ2-3
V: TRBV24-1
D: .
size: .
DNA: TGTGCCACCAGTGATCAAACCGGGACTCCCCCCGGTTTTACGCAGTATTTT
CDR3: CATSDQTGTPPGFTQYF

J: TRBJ2-7
V: TRBV7-2
D: .
size: .
DNA: TGTGCCAGCAGCCCAGCGGCCTACGAGCAGTACTTC
CDR3: CASSPAAYEQYF

J: TRBJ1-2
V: TRBV3-1/TRBV3-2
D: TRBD1
size: .
DNA: TGTGCCAGCAGAGGACAGGGCTATGGCTACACCTTC
CDR3: CASRGQGYGYTF

J: TRBJ2-7
V: TRBV5-5
D: .
size: .
DNA: TGTGCCAGCAGCTTTTATTTGTCGACTAGTGTCGAGCAGTACTTC
CDR3: CASSFYLSTSVEQYF

J: TRBJ1-4
V: TRBV3-1/TRBV3-2
D: .
size: few
DNA: TGTGCCAGCAGCCAAGATCTGTGGGCAGTTAATGAAAAACTGTTTTTT
CDR3: CASSQDLWAVNEKLFF

J: TRBJ2-7
V: TRBV27
D: .
size: .
DNA: TGTGCCAGCAGTTTAAAAGGGGGTCCCTACGAGCAGTACTTC
CDR3: CASSLKGGPYEQYF

J: TRBJ1-2
V: TRBV18
D: TRBD1
size: .
DNA: TGTGCCAGCTCACCAGACAGGGGGTTTGACTATGGCTACACCTTC
CDR3: CASSPDRGFDYGYTF

J: TRBJ2-5
V: TRBV6-5
D: .
size: .
DNA: TGTGCCACTCAACAGGGCCTACAAGAGACCCAGTACTTC
CDR3: CATQQGLQETQYF

J: TRBJ1-1
V: TRBV30
D: .
size: .
DNA: TGTGCCTGGAGGATACAGATGAACACTGAAGCTTTCTTT
CDR3: CAWRIQMNTEAFF

J: TRBJ2-5
V: TRBV11-3
D: TRBD2
size: .
DNA: TGTGCCAGCAGCTTAGGGGTTGGATGGCGGGAGGCCCCGGAGACCCAGTACTTC
CDR3: CASSLGVGWREAPETQYF

J: TRBJ1-2
V: TRBV5-8
D: TRBD1
size: .
DNA: TGTGCCAGCAGGAGGACAGGGAACTATGGCTACACCTTC
CDR3: CASRRTGNYGYTF

J: TRBJ2-6
V: TRBV7-9
D: .
size: .
DNA: TGTGCCATTTCGGGGGCCAACGTCCTGACTTTC
CDR3: CAISGANVLTF

J: TRBJ2-1
V: TRBV19
D: TRBD2
size: .
DNA: TGTGCCAGTAGCTCTATTCGCGGGACCCGGCGGGGGAATGAGCAGTTCTTC
CDR3: CASSSIRGTRRGNEQFF

J: TRBJ2-1
V: TRBV18
D: TRBD2
size: .
DNA: TGTGCCAGCTCACCACCTAGCGGGAGTTTTGTCAATGAGCAGTTCTTC
CDR3: CASSPPSGSFVNEQFF

J: TRBJ2-7
V: TRBV7-2
D: TRBD1
size: .
DNA: TGTGCCAGCAGCTTAGTAGATTGGACAGGGGGGTACTTC
CDR3: CASSLVDWTGGYF

J: TRBJ2-7
V: TRBV2
D: .
size: .
DNA: TGTGCCAGCAGTGCAGGCTACCTATCCTACGAGCAGTACTTC
CDR3: CASSAGYLSYEQYF

J: TRBJ1-1
V: TRBV9
D: TRBD1
size: .
DNA: TGTGCCAGCAGCGTAGATCCGCAGGGGGCGGAGGCTTTCTTT
CDR3: CASSVDPQGAEAFF

J: TRBJ2-5
V: TRBV7-9
D: .
size: once
DNA: TGTGCCAGCAGCCAGCGGGCCCAAGAGACCCAGTACTTC
CDR3: CASSQRAQETQYF

J: TRBJ1-6
V: TRBV2
D: .
size: .
DNA: TGTGCCAGCATGACGGCGGGGAATTCACCCCTCCACTTT
CDR3: CASMTAGNSPLHF

J: TRBJ1-1
V: TRBV4-1
D: TRBD1
size: .
DNA: TGCGCCAGCAGCCAAGGACAGGGAGGAAGGGAAGCTTTCTTT
CDR3: CASSQGQGGREAFF

J: TRBJ1-4
V: TRBV7-2
D: .
size: .
DNA: TGTGCCAGCAGCTCCGGGGGGGTAACTAATGAAAAACTGTTTTTT
CDR3: CASSSGGVTNEKLFF

J: TRBJ2-3
V: TRBV6-2/TRBV6-3
D: TRBD2
size: .
DNA: TGTGCCAGCAGTTCTGGCGGGAGGAAGAACACAGATACGCAGTATTTT
CDR3: CASSSGGRKNTDTQYF